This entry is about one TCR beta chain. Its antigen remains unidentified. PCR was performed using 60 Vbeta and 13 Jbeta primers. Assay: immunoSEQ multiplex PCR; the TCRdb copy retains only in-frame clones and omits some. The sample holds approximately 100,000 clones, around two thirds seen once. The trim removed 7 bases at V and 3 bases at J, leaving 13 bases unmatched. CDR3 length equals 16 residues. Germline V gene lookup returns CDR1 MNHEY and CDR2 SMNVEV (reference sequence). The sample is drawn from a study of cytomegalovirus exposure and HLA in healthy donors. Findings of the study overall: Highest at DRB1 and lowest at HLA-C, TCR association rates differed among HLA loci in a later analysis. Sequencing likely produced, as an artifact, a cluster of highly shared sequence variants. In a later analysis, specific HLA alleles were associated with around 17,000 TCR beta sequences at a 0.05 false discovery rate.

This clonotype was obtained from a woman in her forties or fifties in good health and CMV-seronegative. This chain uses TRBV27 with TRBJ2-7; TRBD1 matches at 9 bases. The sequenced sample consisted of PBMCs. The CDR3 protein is CASKAQTGGELYEQYF. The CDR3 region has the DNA TGTGCCAGCAAGGCCCAAACAGGGGGCGAGCTCTACGAGCAGTACTTC.